The clone carrying this T cell receptor beta chain was seen a handful of times. The data originate from a study of blood T cell repertoires in COVID-19. At the level of the study: Sites across the United States, Italy and Spain contributed samples from acute and convalescent COVID-19. T cells, B-cell-depleted T cells, or PBMCs provided the cDNA or gDNA that served as material.

Source study methods: Scientists estimated how many nucleated cells there were by amplifying reference gene primers. Clones were sequenced by immunoSEQ multiplex PCR, and TCRdb holds only the in-frame ones, with some missing. V and J calls and clone size are given by that table; D and trimming were obtained from the DNA. The sample holds roughly 140,000 clones; around 90% are singletons and the top ten take roughly 4%. Trimming removed 3 bases from V and 4 bases from J, with 12 bases in between. Germline CDR1 is LNHDA and CDR2 is SQIVND (reference sequence). This CDR3 is built from 14 residues. Sequenced material: peripheral blood. This sequence was found in a woman aged 60-70 years with active or convalescent COVID-19. The V gene is TRBV19, the J gene TRBJ1-2; no clear D. The CDR3 DNA reads as TGTGCCAGTAGTATCCCTCGGAGTCCCTATGGCTACACCTTC. Translating it yields CASSIPRSPYGYTF. The whole variable domain, filled in from reference TRBV19 and TRBJ1-2, reads DGGITQSPKYLFRKEGQNVTLSCEQNLNHDAMYWYRQDPGQGLRLIYYSQIVNDFQKGDIAEGYSVSREKKESFPLTVTSAQKNPTAFYLCASSIPRSPYGYTFGSGTRLTVV.